A single sample is the source of the 32 T cell receptor beta chains below, sequenced in a study of blood T cell repertoires in COVID-19. The assay was immunoSEQ multiplex PCR, and TCRdb's table has in-frame clones only and misses some. The repertoire holds roughly 120,000 clones, with 82% as singletons. Sequencing was done on a sample of peripheral blood. These receptors came from a human donor in a cohort sampled during active COVID-19.

This clone was observed once. The chain has TRBV6-1 and TRBJ2-2; maybe TRBD1 (7 bases). Germline CDR1 is MNHNS and CDR2 is SASEGT. With 0 bases removed from V and 6 bases from J, the gap between germline ends came to 14 bases. This CDR3 spans 16 amino acids. CDR3 coding DNA: TGTGCCAGCAGTGAAGCCGGGGGACAGAGGCCCGGGGAGCTGTTTTTT. Its translation: CASSEAGGQRPGELFF.

The chain has TRBV28 and TRBJ2-7; D possibly corresponds to TRBD1 (5 bases). This CDR3 has 12 residues. Trimming removed 3 bases at V and 7 bases at J, with 10 bases between. CDR1 is MDHEN, CDR2 SYDVKM, per germline. This chain's CDR3 is CASSFGAGEQYF. CDR3 bases: TGTGCCAGCAGTTTTGGGGCCGGGGAGCAGTACTTC.

The chain couples TRBV19 to TRBJ2-7; 9 nucleotides agree with TRBD1. Germline loops: CDR1 LNHDA, CDR2 SQIVND (reference sequence). The CDR3 consists of 14 residues. Trimming cost V 1 base and J 3 bases; bases outside gene matches: 1. The CDR3, as DNA: TGTGCCAGTAGTATAGCGGGACAGGGCTACGAGCAGTACTTC. Its protein is CASSIAGQGYEQYF.

The chain recombines TRBV2 with TRBJ2-3, with D possibly being TRBD1 (5 bases). The germline V gene encodes CDR1 SNHLY and CDR2 FYNNEI. Trimming removed 8 bases at V and 6 bases at J, with 9 bases between. This CDR3 has 11 residues. The CDR3 region has the DNA TGTGCCAGCCAGGGTTGGGATACGCAGTATTTT. It encodes CASQGWDTQYF.

This clone was detected a few times. The V and J genes are TRBV6-4 and TRBJ2-7; TRBD2 matches at 7 bases. This CDR3 contains 18 residues. V was clipped by 6 bases and J by 5 bases; unmatched bases: 22. Looked up from germline, CDR1 is MRHNA and CDR2 is SNTAGT. Here the CDR3 DNA reads TGTGCCAGCAGCAACCTCCCGAGATCGGGGGGTCCCGAGGACGAGCAGTACTTC. Translation: CASSNLPRSGGPEDEQYF.

This sequence joins TRBV3-1 (or the pseudogene TRBV3-2) and TRBJ2-7; D remains ambiguous. The germline V gene encodes CDR1 LGHDT and CDR2 YNNKEL (reference sequence). V was trimmed by 0 bases and J by 6 bases, leaving 9 bases between them. The CDR3 runs to 13 residues. The CDR3 nucleotides read TGTGCCAGCAGCCAAGATTCCCCCTCCGAGCAGTACTTC. This codes for CASSQDSPSEQYF.

J is TRBJ2-5 and V is TRBV7-6, with 8 positions matching TRBD2. Germline V gives CDR1 SGHVS, CDR2 FNYEAQ. V lost 5 bases and J lost 2; bases outside the gene matches: 1. The CDR3 covers 13 residues. The CDR3 DNA is TGTGCCAGCAGCCCGGGGGGGCAAGAGACCCAGTACTTC. Amino acid sequence: CASSPGGQETQYF.

The genes are TRBV3-1 (or the pseudogene TRBV3-2) and TRBJ1-1, with 11 nucleotides matching TRBD1. There are 17 residues in the CDR3. With V trimmed by 4 bases and J by 0 bases, 7 bases remained unmatched. Germline V gene lookup returns CDR1 LGHDT and CDR2 YNNKEL (reference sequence). CDR3 loop: CASSPMGQGELNTEAFF. The DNA of the CDR3 is TGTGCCAGCAGCCCCATGGGACAGGGGGAATTGAACACTGAAGCTTTCTTT.

The V gene is TRBV27, the J gene TRBJ2-7; TRBD1 agrees at 10 bases. Germline lookup yields CDR1 MNHEY and CDR2 SMNVEV (reference sequence). The CDR3 consists of 15 residues. J gave up 0 bases and V 5 bases, and 4 bases lay outside the gene matches. CDR3 in amino acids: CASSPRTGGSYEQYF. CDR3 DNA: TGTGCCAGCAGTCCCCGGACAGGGGGCTCCTACGAGCAGTACTTC.

J is TRBJ2-7 and V is TRBV9, with TRBD2 identical over 13 bases. There are 15 residues in the CDR3. Germline V gene sequence: CDR1 SGDLS, CDR2 YYNGEE. After removal of 3 bases from V and 2 bases from J, the junction contained 2 bases not matched to a gene. CDR3 DNA sequence: TGTGCCAGCAGCGCGGGGACTAGCGGGGCCTACGAGCAGTACTTC. Its protein is CASSAGTSGAYEQYF. The variable domain in full, with the rest retrieved from reference TRBV9 and TRBJ2-7, is DSGVTQTPKHLITATGQRVTLRCSPRSGDLSVYWYQQSLDQGLQFLIQYYNGEERAKGNILERFSAQQFPDLHSELNLSSLELGDSALYFCASSAGTSGAYEQYFGPGTRLTVT.

This clone came up a few times. Other DNA sequences from this sample encode an identical CDR3 as well. The chain recombines TRBV7-2 with TRBJ1-2, with a weak D call TRBD1 (6 bases). The CDR3 is made up of 16 amino acids. Trimming cost V 0 bases and J 0 bases, with 11 bases left between them. Germline V gene lookup returns CDR1 SGHTA and CDR2 FQGNSA. CDR3 residues: CASSLAGGQANYGYTF. For the CDR3, the DNA is TGTGCCAGCAGCTTAGCCGGGGGGCAGGCTAACTATGGCTACACCTTC.

The rearrangement joins TRBV29-1 to TRBJ1-1; possible D gene TRBD1, 5 bases. V lost 4 bases and J 1 base, leaving 7 bases between the germline ends. CDR3 size: 12 residues. CDR1 and CDR2 from the germline V gene are SQVTM and ANQGSEA. The CDR3 DNA is TGCAGCGTTGCCAGGGCGAACACTGAAGCTTTCTTT. Amino acids: CSVARANTEAFF. Complete variable domain (other parts from reference TRBV29-1 and TRBJ1-1): SAVISQKPSRDICQRGTSLTIQCQVDSQVTMMFWYRQQPGQSLTLIATANQGSEATYESGFVIDKFPISRPNLTFSTLTVSNMSPEDSSIYLCSVARANTEAFFGQGTRLTVV.

V is TRBV5-4 and J is TRBJ2-1; 11 bases line up with TRBD1. Germline values: CDR1 SGHNT, CDR2 YYREEE (reference sequence). The CDR3 has 16 amino acids. After removal of 4 bases from V and 6 bases from J, the junction contained 9 bases not matched to a gene. Here the CDR3 reads CASSGPGQGVGNEQFF. Here the CDR3 DNA reads TGTGCCAGCAGCGGGCCGGGACAGGGGGTTGGCAATGAGCAGTTCTTC.

The chain recombines TRBV11-2 with TRBJ1-4; 8 bases are shared with TRBD1. The junction had 1 base not matched to a gene; V was cut back by 1 base and J by 3 bases. This CDR3 has 15 residues. Germline CDR1 and CDR2: SGHAT and FQNNGV. CDR3 coding DNA: TGTGCCAGCAGCTTAGGGGACAGGTCTAATGAAAAACTGTTTTTT. It is translated as CASSLGDRSNEKLFF.

The chain joins TRBV30 to TRBJ1-2, with 7 bases identical to TRBD1. In germline, CDR1 is GTSNPN, CDR2 SVGIG (reference sequence). This CDR3 is 12 amino acids long. The trim removed 1 base at V and 9 bases at J, leaving 5 bases unmatched. CDR3 bases: TGTGCCTGGAGTGCAGGGGGAATGAGCTACACCTTC. It translates to CAWSAGGMSYTF.

The table lists this clone with a count of one. The rearrangement uses TRBV19 and TRBJ2-5; 9 bases fit TRBD2. The CDR3 is made up of 16 amino acids. V lost 1 base and J lost 3; bases outside the gene matches: 6. CDR1 and CDR2 (germline): LNHDA, SQIVND (reference sequence). CDR3 region: CASSIAGRGGKETQYF. CDR3 sequence (DNA): TGTGCCAGTAGTATAGCCGGGCGGGGGGGGAAAGAGACCCAGTACTTC.

The chain uses TRBV9 and TRBJ2-3, with TRBD2 identical over 11 bases. The V gene end was trimmed by 3 bases and the J gene end by 2 bases; junction bases not matched to a gene: 11. CDR3 length: 18 residues. CDR1 SGDLS and CDR2 YYNGEE come from the germline V gene. The CDR3 protein is CASSASGLAGGLTDTQYF. The CDR3 DNA sequence: TGTGCCAGCAGCGCCTCCGGGCTAGCGGGGGGCCTCACAGATACGCAGTATTTT. Using reference TRBV9 and TRBJ2-3 for the parts outside the CDR3, the full variable domain is DSGVTQTPKHLITATGQRVTLRCSPRSGDLSVYWYQQSLDQGLQFLIQYYNGEERAKGNILERFSAQQFPDLHSELNLSSLELGDSALYFCASSASGLAGGLTDTQYFGPGTRLTVL.

This clone appeared a few times. Additional DNA sequences in this sample encode the identical CDR3. The chain joins TRBV5-1 to TRBJ1-1, with TRBD1 as a possible D gene (5 bases). Trimming cost V 0 bases and J 0 bases, with 9 bases left between them. CDR1 and CDR2 (germline): SGHRS, YFSETQ. This CDR3 has 15 amino acids. The CDR3 protein is CASSLGQGLNTEAFF. For the CDR3, the DNA is TGCGCCAGCAGCTTGGGTCAGGGATTGAACACTGAAGCTTTCTTT.

The chain carries TRBV14 and TRBJ1-3; TRBD1 aligns across 8 bases. V dropped 2 bases and J dropped 4; count of bases not matched to a gene: 4. CDR1 and CDR2 from the germline V gene are SGHDN and FVKESK. The CDR3 covers 15 residues. The CDR3 DNA sequence: TGTGCCAGCAGCCAACGGACAGGGTTCGGAAACACCATATATTTT. This translates into CASSQRTGFGNTIYF.

The rearrangement links TRBV4-3 to TRBJ2-2; TRBD1 matches 11 bases. The CDR3 has 18 amino acids. V was pared by 0 bases and J by 6 bases, with 9 bases of the junction left unmatched. The germline gives CDR1 LGHNA, CDR2 YSLEER. The CDR3 sequence: CASSQDLGTGGIAGELFF. CDR3 DNA sequence: TGCGCCAGCAGCCAAGATCTTGGGACAGGGGGTATCGCCGGGGAGCTGTTTTTT.

The chain is built from TRBV12-3 or TRBV12-4 and TRBJ2-7; D gene unclear. V was shortened by 3 bases and J by 0 bases, with 6 bases between the two germline ends. The CDR3 covers 13 residues. This CDR3 reads CASSLSSSYEQYF. The CDR3 DNA sequence: TGTGCCAGCAGTTTGTCGAGCTCCTACGAGCAGTACTTC.

V and J are TRBV19 and TRBJ1-6; perhaps TRBD1 as D (5 bases). Trimming left V 3 bases short and J 0 bases short, with 9 bases between. This CDR3 is built from 16 residues. Germline V gives CDR1 LNHDA, CDR2 SQIVND (reference sequence). The CDR3 coding sequence is TGTGCCAGTAGTATCCAGGGTAGCTCCTATAATTCACCCCTCCACTTT. Its protein product is CASSIQGSSYNSPLHF.

Points on this clone: Other DNA sequences in this sample translate to the same CDR3. The rearrangement joins TRBV12-3 or TRBV12-4 to TRBJ1-1, with TRBD1 as a possible D gene (5 bases). CDR3 length: 13 residues. V was pared by 3 bases and J by 1 base, with 6 bases between. The DNA for the CDR3 is TGTGCCAGCAGTTTCGGGGGGAACACTGAAGCTTTCTTT. It yields the protein CASSFGGNTEAFF.

This chain connects TRBV7-9 to TRBJ2-1; a weak D match, TRBD2 (7 bases). V lost 2 bases and J 4 bases, leaving 12 bases between the germline ends. The CDR3 loop spans 15 amino acids. Germline V gives CDR1 SEHNR, CDR2 FQNEAQ (reference sequence). The CDR3 loop is CASSLRGAQYNEQFF. In nucleotides, the CDR3 is TGTGCCAGCAGCTTACGGGGGGCTCAATACAATGAGCAGTTCTTC.

J is TRBJ2-7 and V is TRBV7-9, with D possibly being TRBD1 (5 bases). CDR1 and CDR2 (germline): SEHNR, FQNEAQ (reference sequence). Deletions cut 3 bases from V and 3 bases from J, with 12 bases between. This CDR3 contains 14 residues. CDR3: CASSFSGMGYEQYF. CDR3 in DNA: TGTGCCAGCAGCTTTTCAGGGATGGGCTACGAGCAGTACTTC.

The table lists this clone with a few counts. This chain uses TRBV28 with TRBJ2-7, with 9 bases aligning to TRBD2. The V gene end was trimmed by 1 base and the J gene end by 3 bases; junction bases not matched to a gene: 4. The CDR3 contains 15 residues. CDR1 is MDHEN, CDR2 SYDVKM, per germline. CDR3 amino acids: CASSLFSGGLYEQYF. In nucleotides, the CDR3 is TGTGCCAGCAGTTTATTCAGCGGGGGGCTCTACGAGCAGTACTTC.

The V call is TRBV23-1, the J call TRBJ2-1; D perhaps matches TRBD2 (6 bases). TRBV23-1 is filed as an ORF, its function uncertain. Trimming stripped 9 bases from V and 7 bases from J, with 22 bases between. CDR3 length equals 15 residues. The CDR3 region is CASRGSGAAPNEQFF. The CDR3 bases are TGCGCCAGTCGGGGGTCCGGGGCCGCCCCGAATGAGCAGTTCTTC.

The chain links TRBV6-6 to TRBJ1-6; D is perhaps TRBD1 (6 bases). The germline CDR1 and CDR2 sequences are MNHNY and SVGAGI (reference sequence). V lost 2 bases and J 5 bases, leaving 10 bases between the germline ends. The CDR3 extends over 15 amino acids. This chain's CDR3 is CASSYPAGDNSPLHF. In nucleotides, the CDR3 is TGTGCCAGCAGTTACCCTGCAGGGGATAATTCACCCCTCCACTTT.

The gene calls are TRBV5-1 and TRBJ2-2; a weak D match, TRBD1 (6 bases). Germline V gene lookup returns CDR1 SGHRS and CDR2 YFSETQ. V lost 4 bases, J lost 6 bases, and 10 bases lay in between. The CDR3 length is 13 residues. The CDR3 coding sequence is TGCGCCAGCAGCATACAGGGATCCGGGGAGCTGTTTTTT. As protein: CASSIQGSGELFF. Using reference TRBV5-1 and TRBJ2-2 for the parts outside the CDR3, the full variable domain is KAGVTQTPRYLIKTRGQQVTLSCSPISGHRSVSWYQQTPGQGLQFLFEYFSETQRNKGNFPGRFSGRQFSNSRSEMNVSTLELGDSALYLCASSIQGSGELFFGEGSRLTVL.

This rearrangement joins TRBV5-1 to TRBJ1-2; D is unresolved. This CDR3 is built from 15 residues. The V gene lost 0 bases and the J gene lost 2 bases, with 11 bases spanning the gap. CDR1 and CDR2 (germline): SGHRS, YFSETQ. The CDR3 DNA reads as TGCGCCAGCAGCTTGGCCGAGGCAGAGAACTATGGCTACACCTTC. Translating gives CASSLAEAENYGYTF.

The chain has TRBV6-5 and TRBJ2-3; TRBD2 aligns across 10 bases. The CDR3 totals 15 residues. Per the germline V gene, CDR1 is MNHEY and CDR2 is SVGAGI. V dropped 7 bases and J dropped 2; count of bases not matched to a gene: 6. The CDR3 nucleotides are TGTGCCAGCACTACAACTAGCGGGGCCACAGATACGCAGTATTTT. Translating it yields CASTTTSGATDTQYF.

The chain carries TRBV10-3 and TRBJ1-1, with 9 nucleotides matching TRBD1. Trimming removed 0 bases from V and 11 bases from J; junction bases left unmatched: 4. There are 13 residues in the CDR3. Germline CDR1 reads ENHRY; CDR2 reads SYGVKD. CDR3 loop: CAISESRDREAFF. In DNA form, the CDR3 reads TGTGCCATCAGTGAGTCGAGGGACAGGGAGGCTTTCTTT.